This TCR beta chain was recorded in a study of T cell repertoires in cytomegalovirus infection. The germline gives CDR1 MNHEY, CDR2 SVGAGI. V was cut by 2 bases and J by 8 bases, with 6 bases left in between. The CDR3 sequence is 12 residues long. For this clonotype: Its specificity is unknown.

TCRdb independently ran MiXCR on the reads; one entry per CDR3 protein. The sample carries fewer than 850,000 distinct CDR3 sequences, 29% recorded once. This specimen consisted of cultured CD8+ T cells from PBMCs, obtained from culture after CMV antigen stimulation. This TCR came from a human donor in good health (CMV status not recorded). Some clones in this sample may be carry-over from other donors' samples. The rearrangement joins TRBV6-5 to TRBJ1-4; the D is unclear. CDR3: CASSYGSEKLFF. CDR3 DNA: TGTGCCAGCAGTTACGGGTCCGAAAAACTGTTTTTT.